One and the same sample provided the 29 T cell receptor beta chains below, sequenced in a study of T cell responses to AZD1222 COVID-19 vaccine. Here immunoSEQ multiplex PCR was the method, and the copy in TCRdb shows in-frame clones only, minus some. The table includes approximately 100,000 clones, approximately 93% detected once. The sample was peripheral blood, taken on day 0 of AZD1222 vaccination. The receptors come from an adult in good health.

The rearrangement links TRBV4-3 to TRBJ2-1; 12 nucleotides agree with TRBD1. V dropped 0 bases and J dropped 10; count of bases not matched to a gene: 4. The CDR3 covers 15 residues. CDR1 is LGHNA, CDR2 YSLEER, per germline. CDR3 protein: CASSQEFGTGGEQFF. CDR3 DNA sequence: TGCGCCAGCAGCCAAGAATTCGGGACAGGGGGCGAGCAGTTCTTC.

The chain recombines TRBV11-1 with TRBJ2-1; TRBD2 might be the D (7 bases). This CDR3 region has 13 residues. Germline V CDR1 and CDR2: SGHAT, FQDESV (reference sequence). The germline V and J ends were trimmed by 4 bases and 7 bases, with 11 bases remaining between them. The CDR3 nucleotides read TGTGCCAGCAGCTCAGGGAGGGGGAATGAGCAGTTCTTC. Encoded protein: CASSSGRGNEQFF.

The DNA for the CDR3 is TGTGCCAGCAGCTTAGAAAGGGGCTCTCGCACTGAAGCTTTCTTT. It codes for CASSLERGSRTEAFF. This sequence joins TRBV7-3 and TRBJ1-1; tentative D call: TRBD1 (5 bases). CDR1 is SGHTA, CDR2 FQGTGA, per germline. The V gene lost 2 bases and the J gene lost 4 bases, with 14 bases spanning the gap. There are 15 residues in the CDR3.

By share, this clone counts as medium-sized (0.01 to 0.1%). The chain recombines TRBV28 with TRBJ2-3; D is unclear. The germline V gene encodes CDR1 MDHEN and CDR2 SYDVKM. Trimming removed 3 bases from V and 5 bases from J, with 21 bases in between. The CDR3 length is 17 residues. CDR3 in amino acids: CASSLRSVGTYGDTQYF. The CDR3, as DNA: TGTGCCAGCAGTTTGAGGTCGGTCGGAACCTACGGAGATACGCAGTATTTT. Variable domain in full (rest from reference TRBV28 and TRBJ2-3): DVKVTQSSRYLVKRTGEKVFLECVQDMDHENMFWYRQDPGLGLRLIYFSYDVKMKEKGDIPEGYSVSREKKERFSLILESASTNQTSMYLCASSLRSVGTYGDTQYFGPGTRLTVL.

The V call is TRBV6-5, the J call TRBJ2-7, with 14 bases that match TRBD2. In germline, CDR1 is MNHEY, CDR2 SVGAGI. This CDR3 has 15 amino acids. The V gene end was trimmed by 7 bases and the J gene end by 4 bases; junction bases not matched to a gene: 6. CDR3: CASIYGLAGGYEQYF. The CDR3 DNA reads as TGTGCCAGCATCTATGGACTAGCGGGGGGTTACGAGCAGTACTTC.

The chain uses TRBV4-1 and TRBJ2-1, with 9 bases matching TRBD1. Germline assignment: CDR1 MGHRA and CDR2 YSYEKL. The V gene end was trimmed by 2 bases and the J gene end by 7 bases; junction bases not matched to a gene: 12. The CDR3 is 17 residues long. CDR3 region: CASSQSPTGGLGNEQFF. The CDR3 nucleotides are TGCGCCAGCAGCCAATCCCCGACAGGGGGTTTGGGGAATGAGCAGTTCTTC.

The chain recombines TRBV30 with TRBJ1-1; D ambiguous. Trimming shortened V by 8 bases and J by 4 bases, and 14 bases separated the two germline ends. This CDR3 spans 12 amino acids. Germline CDR1 and CDR2: GTSNPN and SVGIG (reference sequence). The CDR3 protein is CARAGWGTEAFF. CDR3 DNA: TGTGCCCGCGCGGGATGGGGCACTGAAGCTTTCTTT.

This sequence joins TRBV24-1 and TRBJ2-3; D might be TRBD1 or TRBD2, each matching 6 bases. Trimming left V 4 bases short and J 4 bases short, with 17 bases between. The CDR3 is 16 residues long. Germline CDR1 is KGHDR and CDR2 is SFDVKD. The CDR3 is CATSDPDGGRADTQYF. CDR3 coding DNA: TGTGCCACCAGTGACCCTGATGGGGGGCGAGCAGATACGCAGTATTTT.

The chain uses TRBV7-2 and TRBJ2-1; D possibly corresponds to TRBD2 (7 bases). This CDR3 comprises 13 residues. V was pared by 5 bases and J by 15 bases, with 20 bases between. Germline V gene sequence: CDR1 SGHTA, CDR2 FQGNSA. The CDR3, as DNA: TGTGCCAGCAGCCCGGGGGGCCTAACGATAGGGTTCTTC. This translates into CASSPGGLTIGFF.

CDR3 sequence: CASSLGGGRSGELFF. The CDR3 nucleotides are TGTGCCAGCAGCTTGGGCGGGGGCAGGTCCGGGGAGCTGTTTTTT. The V gene is TRBV7-6, the J gene TRBJ2-2, with a possible D match to TRBD2 (7 bases). The V end lost 3 bases, the J end lost 6 bases, and 14 bases lay between the germline ends. CDR1 and CDR2 (germline): SGHVS, FNYEAQ. There are 15 residues in the CDR3.

The rearrangement uses TRBV27 and TRBJ1-2, with a tentative D call TRBD1 (5 bases). V was clipped by 2 bases and J by 6 bases, with 10 bases between them. The CDR3 length is 13 residues. The germline V gene encodes CDR1 MNHEY and CDR2 SMNVEV (reference sequence). The CDR3 DNA reads TGTGCCAGCAGTTTAGGTGGGGGAAATGGCTACACCTTC. Translation: CASSLGGGNGYTF.

The rearrangement links TRBV7-6 to TRBJ2-1; 12 bases line up with TRBD2. J lost 7 bases, V lost 0 bases, and 13 bases had no gene match. The CDR3 has 19 amino acids. Germline CDR1 and CDR2: SGHVS and FNYEAQ. CDR3 nucleotides: TGTGCCAGCAGCTTAGCGAACCTTGTTTCTAGCGGGGGGGCGAATGAGCAGTTCTTC. Its translation is CASSLANLVSSGGANEQFF.

The CDR3 sequence is CASSEGLQSNQPQHF. For the CDR3, the DNA is TGTGCCAGCAGTGAAGGTCTCCAGAGCAATCAGCCCCAGCATTTT. The chain uses TRBV6-1 and TRBJ1-5; D gene ambiguous. Germline values: CDR1 MNHNS, CDR2 SASEGT. The CDR3 covers 15 residues. The V end lost 1 base, the J end lost 1 base, and 8 bases lay between the germline ends.

Here the CDR3 reads CASSQDWQTQETQYF. Written as DNA, the CDR3 is TGTGCCAGCAGCCAAGATTGGCAAACACAAGAGACCCAGTACTTC. The V and J genes are TRBV14 and TRBJ2-5, with D unclear. Germline CDR1 reads SGHDN; CDR2 reads FVKESK. V was clipped by 0 bases and J by 2 bases, with 10 bases between them. This CDR3 has 15 amino acids.

This chain links TRBV27 with TRBJ1-5; D is possibly TRBD1 (6 bases). The germline V gene has CDR1 MNHEY and CDR2 SMNVEV (reference sequence). The CDR3 is 18 amino acids. V was clipped by 0 bases and J by 0 bases, with 15 bases between them. CDR3: CASSLSGASWISNQPQHF. In DNA form, the CDR3 reads TGTGCCAGCAGTTTATCGGGGGCATCTTGGATTAGCAATCAGCCCCAGCATTTT.

This rearrangement joins TRBV7-9 to TRBJ2-7; D is possibly TRBD2 (6 bases). The germline V gene has CDR1 SEHNR and CDR2 FQNEAQ (reference sequence). This CDR3 contains 14 residues. Trimming took 5 bases from V and 7 from J, leaving 18 bases between them. CDR3 DNA: TGTGCCAGCAGCCCGACGGGACTGCCCTTGGAGCAGTACTTC. Its translation: CASSPTGLPLEQYF. The entire variable domain, with the rest obtained from reference TRBV7-9 and TRBJ2-7, is as follows: DTGVSQNPRHKITKRGQNVTFRCDPISEHNRLYWYRQTLGQGPEFLTYFQNEAQLEKSRLLSDRFSAERPKGSFSTLEIQRTEQGDSAMYLCASSPTGLPLEQYFGPGTRLTVT.

V gene TRBV5-8 combines with J gene TRBJ1-5; no definite D call. CDR1 is SGHTS, CDR2 YDEGEE, per germline. The V and J ends lost 2 bases and 3 bases respectively, with 3 bases between them. CDR3 length equals 12 residues. The CDR3 bases are TGTGCCAGCAGCTTCCTCAATCAGCCCCAGCATTTT. This gives the protein CASSFLNQPQHF.

The rearrangement joins TRBV7-8 to TRBJ2-1; TRBD2 matches 7 bases. The ends lost 0 bases at V and 4 bases at J; junction bases unmatched: 9. Germline V CDR1 and CDR2: SGHVS, FQNEAQ. The CDR3 loop spans 17 amino acids. CDR3 DNA sequence: TGTGCCAGCAGCTTAGCCCCGAGCGGGGTACTGTACAATGAGCAGTTCTTC. Amino acid sequence: CASSLAPSGVLYNEQFF. Combining the CDR3 with reference TRBV7-8 and TRBJ2-1 gives the whole variable domain GAGVSQSPRYKVAKRGQDVALRCDPISGHVSLFWYQQALGQGPEFLTYFQNEAQLDKSGLPSDRFFAERPEGSVSTLKIQRTQQEDSAVYLCASSLAPSGVLYNEQFFGPGTRLTVL.

The sample holds one count of this clone. The chain joins TRBV7-2 to TRBJ2-7; 12 bases are a match to TRBD1. J gave up 3 bases and V 1 base, and 13 bases lay outside the gene matches. There are 19 residues in the CDR3. From germline, CDR1 is SGHTA and CDR2 FQGNSA. For the CDR3, the DNA is TGTGCCAGCAGCTTAGTGGGGACAGGGGGCGCCTGGTCCGGCTACGAGCAGTACTTC. Protein sequence: CASSLVGTGGAWSGYEQYF.

This rearrangement joins TRBV30 to TRBJ1-1; D not certain. Germline V lookup: CDR1 GTSNPN, CDR2 SVGIG (reference sequence). The ends were cut back, 0 bases at V and 2 bases at J, with 10 bases in the middle. The CDR3 has 14 amino acids. The CDR3 DNA sequence: TGTGCCTGGAGTGTTTCGACGGGAAACACTGAAGCTTTCTTT. Its protein is CAWSVSTGNTEAFF.

J is TRBJ2-3 and V is TRBV24-1; TRBD2 aligns across 7 bases. V trimming: 0 bases; J trimming: 5 bases; junction bases outside the gene matches: 1. The germline V gene has CDR1 KGHDR and CDR2 SFDVKD. The CDR3 is 14 residues long. The CDR3 DNA sequence: TGTGCCACCAGTGATTTGACGGGGGGAGATACGCAGTATTTT. This encodes CATSDLTGGDTQYF.

The chain links TRBV6-5 to TRBJ1-1; possibly TRBD1 for D (5 bases). V was shortened by 6 bases and J by 1 base, with 9 bases between the two germline ends. CDR1 MNHEY and CDR2 SVGAGI come from the germline V gene. There are 13 residues in the CDR3. In DNA, the CDR3 is TGTGCCAGCAGCTACGGGACGAACACTGAAGCTTTCTTT. It yields the protein CASSYGTNTEAFF.

The rearrangement links TRBV5-1 to TRBJ1-4, with TRBD1 matching 7 bases. After removal of 0 bases from V and 1 base from J, the junction contained 6 bases not matched to a gene. Germline CDR1 SGHRS, CDR2 YFSETQ. The CDR3 is 17 amino acids. In DNA form, the CDR3 reads TGCGCCAGCAGCTTGGGGTCAGGGGGGCGAACTAATGAAAAACTGTTTTTT. Amino acids: CASSLGSGGRTNEKLFF.

The chain carries TRBV19 and TRBJ1-2, with TRBD1 identical over 12 bases. CDR1 and CDR2 (germline): LNHDA, SQIVND (reference sequence). This CDR3 comprises 16 residues. The V segment lost 4 bases and the J segment 0 bases; nucleotides outside the gene matches: 3. CDR3 region: CASSTGTGGANYGYTF. The CDR3 coding sequence is TGTGCCAGTAGTACCGGGACAGGGGGCGCTAACTATGGCTACACCTTC.

CDR3 sequence: CASSLGGTGGPGYTF. The DNA for the CDR3 is TGTGCCAGCAGCTTAGGAGGGACAGGGGGCCCTGGCTACACCTTC. This rearrangement joins TRBV13 to TRBJ1-2, with 12 bases that match TRBD1. J was trimmed by 7 bases and V by 0 bases; bases with no gene match: 3. Germline values: CDR1 PRHDT, CDR2 FYEKMQ (reference sequence). The length of the CDR3 is 15 residues.

The rearrangement uses TRBV6-5 and TRBJ2-3, with D perhaps TRBD1 or TRBD2 (5 bases each). Trimming removed 6 bases at V and 0 bases at J, with 13 bases between. Germline V lookup: CDR1 MNHEY, CDR2 SVGAGI. This CDR3 comprises 15 residues. The CDR3 nucleotides read TGTGCCAGCAGATGGGACCGTCGGAGCACAGATACGCAGTATTTT. This codes for CASRWDRRSTDTQYF.

V and J are TRBV11-2 and TRBJ1-6; D unclear. The CDR3 length is 15 residues. Germline V lookup: CDR1 SGHAT, CDR2 FQNNGV. V was trimmed by 3 bases and J by 0 bases, leaving 6 bases between them. The CDR3 DNA follows: TGTGCCAGCAGCTTGTGGAGCTCCTATAATTCACCCCTCCACTTT. Translated: CASSLWSSYNSPLHF.

The chain joins TRBV7-9 to TRBJ1-6; D is unclear. The CDR3 is 14 amino acids. The V gene lost 2 bases and the J gene lost 14 bases, with 16 bases spanning the gap. Germline V gene sequence: CDR1 SEHNR, CDR2 FQNEAQ (reference sequence). CDR3 protein: CASSLFNEPSTLHF. The CDR3 coding sequence is TGTGCCAGCAGCTTATTTAACGAGCCCTCCACCCTCCACTTT.

This rearrangement joins TRBV5-1 to TRBJ1-4, with TRBD1 matching over 10 bases. Trimming removed 4 bases from V and 0 bases from J; junction bases left unmatched: 3. The CDR3 contains 16 residues. Germline V CDR1 and CDR2: SGHRS, YFSETQ. The CDR3 reads CASSAGQGATNEKLFF. CDR3 coding DNA: TGCGCCAGCAGCGCAGGACAGGGGGCAACTAATGAAAAACTGTTTTTT.